The 27 T cell receptor beta chains given below trace back to one sample, sequenced in a study of shared clonotypes between healthy human individuals. Using immunoSEQ multiplex PCR, the repertoire was profiled, and TCRdb retains in-frame clones only, with some absent. The sample holds millions of clones, around nine tenths seen once. The sequencing input was naive CD4+ T cells sorted from blood. Documented subset: CD45RA+ positively selected. Receptor source: a man between 18 and 29 years old in good health.

The chain has TRBV28 and TRBJ2-3; no clear D gene. Germline CDR1 MDHEN, CDR2 SYDVKM. This CDR3 contains 15 residues. V was clipped by 4 bases and J by 3 bases, with 14 bases between them. CDR3 nucleotides: TGTGCCAGCAGTTCGCCGAGTACCTCAACAGATACGCAGTATTTT. Amino acid sequence: CASSSPSTSTDTQYF.

The rearrangement joins TRBV11-2 to TRBJ2-1; D uncertain. The germline V and J ends were trimmed by 4 bases and 0 bases, with 4 bases remaining between them. The CDR3 length is 13 residues. Germline V CDR1 and CDR2: SGHAT, FQNNGV. The CDR3 DNA follows: TGTGCCAGCAGCTCCAACTCCTACAATGAGCAGTTCTTC. This sequence encodes CASSSNSYNEQFF.

V and J are TRBV19 and TRBJ1-2, with a possible D match to TRBD1 (5 bases). The germline V gene encodes CDR1 LNHDA and CDR2 SQIVND (reference sequence). The ends were cut back, 7 bases at V and 5 bases at J, with 23 bases in the middle. The CDR3 extends over 16 amino acids. The CDR3 loop is CASTTQEGKLFYGYTF. The CDR3 region has the DNA TGTGCCAGTACCACCCAAGAGGGGAAATTATTTTATGGCTACACCTTC.

V gene TRBV5-1 combines with J gene TRBJ2-5; D uncertain. The CDR3 length is 13 residues. CDR1 and CDR2 (germline): SGHRS, YFSETQ. Between the trimmed V and J ends, which lost 5 bases and 1 base, there was a span of 9 bases. The CDR3 DNA is TGCGCCAGCAGACTGATGGGCCAAGAGACCCAGTACTTC. Its protein is CASRLMGQETQYF.

Notes on this clone: The same CDR3 arises from other DNA sequences in this sample as well. This chain joins TRBV10-3 and TRBJ1-5, with D uncertain. The V end lost 0 bases, the J end lost 4 bases, and 7 bases lay between the germline ends. There are 14 residues in the CDR3. The germline V gene encodes CDR1 ENHRY and CDR2 SYGVKD. In nucleotides, the CDR3 is TGTGCCATCAGTGAGTCGACCGGGAATCAGCCCCAGCATTTT. This gives the protein CAISESTGNQPQHF.

Only a few counts were recorded for this clone. This sequence joins TRBV2 and TRBJ1-5, with D unresolved. The CDR3 is made up of 11 amino acids. The germline gives CDR1 SNHLY, CDR2 FYNNEI. V shed 4 bases and J shed 3 bases, with 1 base lying between them. The CDR3 loop is CASSVNQPQHF. The CDR3, as DNA: TGTGCCAGCAGTGTCAATCAGCCCCAGCATTTT.

Notes on this clone: This CDR3 is also generated by other DNA sequences in the sample. This chain links TRBV4-1 with TRBJ2-5; 7 positions match TRBD1. The ends lost 0 bases at V and 2 bases at J; junction bases unmatched: 0. From germline, CDR1 is MGHRA and CDR2 YSYEKL. The CDR3 has 14 amino acids. The CDR3 reads CASSQEDRQETQYF. CDR3 in DNA: TGCGCCAGCAGCCAAGAGGACAGGCAAGAGACCCAGTACTTC.

V gene TRBV12-1 combines with J gene TRBJ1-6. TRBV12-1 is given as a pseudogene. The CDR3 totals 14 residues. CDR3 nucleotide sequence: TGTGCCAGCAGCTTTCCGACTTATAATTCACCCCTCCACTTT. It translates to CASSFPTYNSPLHF.

V is TRBV30 and J is TRBJ2-5; D not resolved. The DNA end lines up better with TRBJ2-7; the J call may be wrong. Germline V gives CDR1 GTSNPN, CDR2 SVGIG (reference sequence). The CDR3 length is 12 residues. The CDR3: CAWSAGRHEQYF. DNA for the CDR3: TGTGCCTGGAGCGCAGGAAGACACGAGCAGTACTTC.

The chain joins TRBV5-6 to TRBJ1-5; 7 bases map to TRBD1. Germline V CDR1 and CDR2: SGHDT, YYEEEE. V dropped 2 bases and J dropped 7; count of bases not matched to a gene: 6. The CDR3 loop spans 14 amino acids. The CDR3 loop reads CASSLQGNGQPQHF. The CDR3 DNA is TGTGCCAGCAGCTTACAGGGGAACGGCCAGCCCCAGCATTTT. The full variable domain, in which reference TRBV5-6 and TRBJ1-5 provide the parts outside the CDR3, is DAGVTQSPTHLIKTRGQQVTLRCSPKSGHDTVSWYQQALGQGPQFIFQYYEEEERQRGNFPDRFSGHQFPNYSSELNVNALLLGDSALYLCASSLQGNGQPQHFGDGTRLSIL.

V and J are TRBV7-9 and TRBJ2-3; 14 bases are a match to TRBD2. CDR3 length equals 19 residues. Trimming removed 1 base from V and 1 base from J; junction bases left unmatched: 7. CDR1 is SEHNR, CDR2 FQNEAQ, per germline (reference sequence). CDR3 sequence reads: CASSLGPGLAGVRTDTQYF. CDR3 DNA: TGTGCCAGCAGCTTAGGGCCGGGACTAGCGGGAGTGCGCACAGATACGCAGTATTTT.

This chain connects TRBV19 to TRBJ1-6, with TRBD1 matching over 7 bases. V lost 7 bases and J lost 10; bases outside the gene matches: 13. This CDR3 has 15 amino acids. Per germline, CDR1 LNHDA and CDR2 SQIVND (reference sequence). The CDR3 region is CASTAPTGFGSPLHF. The CDR3 nucleotides read TGTGCCAGTACCGCCCCGACAGGGTTTGGATCACCCCTCCACTTT. Combining the CDR3 with reference TRBV19 and TRBJ1-6 gives the whole variable domain DGGITQSPKYLFRKEGQNVTLSCEQNLNHDAMYWYRQDPGQGLRLIYYSQIVNDFQKGDIAEGYSVSREKKESFPLTVTSAQKNPTAFYLCASTAPTGFGSPLHFGNGTRLTVT.

This chain joins TRBV5-4 and TRBJ2-5; the D gene is possibly TRBD2 (6 bases). V was shortened by 1 base and J by 5 bases, with 15 bases between the two germline ends. The CDR3 is 15 residues long. Looked up from germline, CDR1 is SGHNT and CDR2 is YYREEE (reference sequence). The CDR3, as DNA: TGTGCCAGCAGCTTGAAACGGGAGAGTGTGGAGACCCAGTACTTC. This gives the protein CASSLKRESVETQYF.

The genes are TRBV9 and TRBJ1-3, with D perhaps matching TRBD1 (5 bases). This CDR3 has 14 residues. Trimming pared 3 bases from V and 0 bases from J, leaving 7 bases between. From germline, CDR1 is SGDLS and CDR2 YYNGEE. This CDR3 reads CASSAQDSGNTIYF. In DNA form, the CDR3 reads TGTGCCAGCAGCGCACAGGACTCTGGAAACACCATATATTTT.

The J gene is TRBJ2-7, the V gene TRBV5-6, with D tentatively TRBD1 (7 bases). CDR1 is SGHDT, CDR2 YYEEEE, per germline. The CDR3 runs to 14 residues. V was trimmed by 4 bases and J by 7 bases, leaving 18 bases between them. The CDR3 protein is CASSPGDRLGEQYF. The CDR3 DNA reads as TGTGCCAGCAGCCCGGGGGACAGACTTGGGGAGCAGTACTTC.

J is TRBJ2-3 and V is TRBV13; 9 bases fit TRBD2. Germline assignment: CDR1 PRHDT and CDR2 FYEKMQ (reference sequence). The length of the CDR3 is 16 residues. The V and J ends lost 2 bases and 6 bases, in that order; junction bases with no gene match: 9. The CDR3 region has the DNA TGTGCCAGCAGCTTAAGCCGTGGAGCGGGGGGCGATACGCAGTATTTT. Protein: CASSLSRGAGGDTQYF.

The J gene is TRBJ1-1, the V gene TRBV18; no reliable D call. Germline assignment: CDR1 KGHSH and CDR2 LQKENI. V dropped 5 bases and J dropped 3 bases, with 7 bases sitting between them. This CDR3 contains 12 residues. In DNA, the CDR3 is TGTGCCAGCTCAGCTGAGTACACTGAAGCTTTCTTT. Translation: CASSAEYTEAFF. The whole variable domain, remainder taken from reference TRBV18 and TRBJ1-1, is NAGVMQNPRHLVRRRGQEARLRCSPMKGHSHVYWYRQLPEEGLKFMVYLQKENIIDESGMPKERFSAEFPKEGPSILRIQQVVRGDSAAYFCASSAEYTEAFFGQGTRLTVV.

This clone was recorded a few times. The chain combines TRBV7-2 with TRBJ1-2; D is perhaps TRBD1 (5 bases). V was shortened by 0 bases and J by 4 bases, with 9 bases between the two germline ends. CDR3 length equals 14 residues. Germline V gives CDR1 SGHTA, CDR2 FQGNSA. CDR3 DNA sequence: TGTGCCAGCAGCTTAGCGGAGGGGCCCTATGGCTACACCTTC. Translated: CASSLAEGPYGYTF.

This clone showed up just once. The same CDR3 is also encoded by other DNA sequences in this sample. V gene TRBV6-5 combines with J gene TRBJ2-5, with D hard to call. The CDR3 extends over 14 amino acids. The V end lost 0 bases, the J end lost 2 bases, and 7 bases lay between the germline ends. Looked up from germline, CDR1 is MNHEY and CDR2 is SVGAGI. CDR3 in amino acids: CASSYSKSQETQYF. CDR3 sequence (DNA): TGTGCCAGCAGTTACTCGAAGAGTCAAGAGACCCAGTACTTC.

This clone has a single count. This chain joins TRBV6-5 and TRBJ2-1; 7 bases fit TRBD2. With V trimmed by 6 bases and J by 10 bases, 9 bases remained unmatched. CDR3 length: 13 amino acids. Germline loops: CDR1 MNHEY, CDR2 SVGAGI. CDR3 nucleotide sequence: TGTGCCAGCAGGACGACTAGCCGCCCAGAGCAGTTCTTC. Translated: CASRTTSRPEQFF.

The V and J genes are TRBV28 and TRBJ1-1, with TRBD1 matching 7 bases. J lost 3 bases, V lost 7 bases, and 14 bases had no gene match. Germline V gives CDR1 MDHEN, CDR2 SYDVKM. The CDR3 is 16 amino acids. The CDR3 DNA reads as TGTGCCAGCACTCTACCGAGGGGGCCGCGCGACACTGAAGCTTTCTTT. Protein product: CASTLPRGPRDTEAFF.

The chain joins TRBV30 to TRBJ2-2; tentative D call: TRBD1 (6 bases). The CDR3 runs to 14 residues. Germline assignment: CDR1 GTSNPN and CDR2 SVGIG (reference sequence). Trimming shortened V by 3 bases and J by 4 bases, and 12 bases separated the two germline ends. The DNA of the CDR3 is TGTGCCTGGAGAACAGGGTTAGGCACCGGGGAGCTGTTTTTT. It specifies CAWRTGLGTGELFF.

The gene calls are TRBV10-3 and TRBJ2-1, with TRBD2 matching 10 bases. The germline V gene encodes CDR1 ENHRY and CDR2 SYGVKD. With V trimmed by 5 bases and J by 12 bases, 10 bases remained unmatched. There are 14 residues in the CDR3. As DNA, the CDR3 is TGTGCCATCAGTCCAGCGGGGGGGCAAGGATGGCAGTTCTTC. Its protein is CAISPAGGQGWQFF.

This chain joins TRBV15 and TRBJ2-7; D could derive from TRBD1 or TRBD2 (6 bases each). Per germline, CDR1 LNHNV and CDR2 YYDKDF (reference sequence). This CDR3 is 17 amino acids long. The V and J ends lost 2 bases and 0 bases respectively, with 17 bases between them. CDR3 coding DNA: TGTGCCACCAGCAGACCCATTTACCCGGGGGCCTCCTACGAGCAGTACTTC. Its translation: CATSRPIYPGASYEQYF.

The CDR3 reads CASSEAWSQETQYF. The CDR3 bases are TGTGCCAGCAGTGAAGCGTGGTCACAAGAGACCCAGTACTTC. This chain links TRBV6-1 with TRBJ2-5, with unresolved D. Between the trimmed V and J ends, which lost 0 bases and 2 bases, there was a span of 7 bases. The CDR3 loop spans 14 amino acids. The germline gives CDR1 MNHNS, CDR2 SASEGT.

The chain links TRBV9 to TRBJ2-5; 11 bases align to TRBD2. Germline values: CDR1 SGDLS, CDR2 YYNGEE. This CDR3 region has 19 residues. Trimming at V came to 5 bases and at J to 0 bases, leaving 15 bases not matched to a gene. CDR3 residues: CASSLTSGAVGFNQETQYF. In DNA form, the CDR3 reads TGTGCCAGCAGTTTGACTAGCGGGGCGGTGGGATTCAACCAAGAGACCCAGTACTTC.

Of note for this clone: The sample has other DNA sequences that encode this CDR3 too. This sequence joins TRBV2 and TRBJ2-7; a possible D gene is TRBD1 (6 bases). The CDR3 sequence is 14 residues long. Trimming took off 5 bases at V and 3 bases at J, with 14 bases between the two ends. Germline V CDR1 and CDR2: SNHLY, FYNNEI. The CDR3 nucleotides are TGTGCCAGCAGTTTACAGGGTCCCAGCTACGAGCAGTACTTC. Translating gives CASSLQGPSYEQYF.